The clone carrying this T cell receptor beta chain was seen a handful of times. Antigen specificity is unknown. 60 Vbeta and 13 Jbeta primers were used in PCR. Clones were sequenced by immunoSEQ multiplex PCR, and TCRdb holds only the in-frame ones, with some missing. The sample records some 96,000 clones, approximately 64% being singletons. The germline gives CDR1 MNHNS, CDR2 SASEGT. Trimming pared 2 bases from V and 10 bases from J, leaving 11 bases between. This CDR3 is built from 12 residues. The data originate from a study of cytomegalovirus exposure and HLA in healthy donors. Whole-study results and caveats: A reported reduction in N-insertions relative to the approximately 640-donor mean was seen in an Asian-associated ancestry cluster in a later analysis.

Sequencing was done on a sample of PBMCs. This chain joins TRBV6-1 and TRBJ1-1; D possibly corresponds to TRBD1 (5 bases). The sequence came from a man aged 55 to 70 in good health and CMV-seronegative. For the CDR3, the DNA is TGTGCCAGCAGTGAAACCAGGGCTACAGCTTTCTTT. This gives the protein CASSETRATAFF.